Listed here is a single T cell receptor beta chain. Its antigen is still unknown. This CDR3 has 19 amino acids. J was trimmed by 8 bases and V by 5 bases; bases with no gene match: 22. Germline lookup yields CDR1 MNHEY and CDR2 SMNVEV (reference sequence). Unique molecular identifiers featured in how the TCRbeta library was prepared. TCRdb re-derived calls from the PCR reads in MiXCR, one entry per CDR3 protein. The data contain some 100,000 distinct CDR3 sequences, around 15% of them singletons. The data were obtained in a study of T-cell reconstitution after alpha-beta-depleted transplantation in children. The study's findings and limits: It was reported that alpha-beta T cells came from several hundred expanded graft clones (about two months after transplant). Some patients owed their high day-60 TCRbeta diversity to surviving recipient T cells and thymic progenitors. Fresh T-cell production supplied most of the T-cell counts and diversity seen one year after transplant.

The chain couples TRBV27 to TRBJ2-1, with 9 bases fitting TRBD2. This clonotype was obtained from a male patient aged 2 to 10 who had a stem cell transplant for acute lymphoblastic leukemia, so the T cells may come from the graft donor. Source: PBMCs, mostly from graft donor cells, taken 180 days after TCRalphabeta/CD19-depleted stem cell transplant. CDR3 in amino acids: CASSPLPGLARLKAHEQFF. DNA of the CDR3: TGTGCCAGCAGTCCCCTACCGGGACTAGCCCGCCTTAAGGCCCATGAGCAGTTCTTC.